This T cell receptor beta chain was observed in a study of shared clonotypes between healthy human individuals. This table comes from immunoSEQ multiplex PCR, and its TCRdb copy is limited to in-frame clones, with some not included. The sample includes roughly 2.1 million clones, approximately 94% of them seen just once. The naive CD8 subset, CD45RO-negative cells positively selected for CCR7, excluded terminally differentiated effector memory CD45RA+ cells. This CDR3 has 14 amino acids. V was trimmed by 6 bases and J by 4 bases, leaving 13 bases between them. CDR1 is MNHEY, CDR2 SMNVEV, per germline (reference sequence).

This sequence joins TRBV27 and TRBJ2-1, with D possibly matching TRBD1 (6 bases). The clonotype comes from a man younger than 30 in good health. Some clones in this sample may be carry-over from other donors' samples. The sequencing input was naive CD8+ T cells from PBMCs. DNA for the CDR3: TGTGCCAGCAGCCCGACAGGCCGTTACAATGAGCAGTTCTTC. Amino acid sequence: CASSPTGRYNEQFF.